These T cell receptor beta chains were read from a single sample in a study of T-cell memory formation after mild COVID-19. TCRdb recomputed calls from the 5' RACE reads with MiXCR, one row per CDR3 protein. The sample holds around 530,000 distinct CDR3 sequences, approximately 21% seen once. Sequences were obtained from PBMCs or a T cell subset sorted from them (not recorded which). These TCRs come from an adult woman who had mild COVID-19 (a few samples of this study predate the infection). Cell type and time point are not known. Both conserved end residues are part of each CDR3. A D gene is named only where the DNA matches it firmly. The size entry is marked missing in some rows and otherwise reads once, few, many or a size class.

v_call	d_call	clone_size	j_call	cdr3_aa	cdr3_nt
TRBV6-5	-	-	TRBJ2-5	CASSRRKGETQYF	TGTGCCAGCAGTCGGAGGAAAGGGGAGACCCAGTACTTC
TRBV24-1	TRBD1	few	TRBJ2-5	CATSETGGTETQYF	TGTGCCACCAGTGAAACAGGGGGCACTGAGACCCAGTACTTC
TRBV11-1	-	-	TRBJ2-2	CASSPPGSGGELFF	TGTGCCAGCAGCCCCCCAGGGTCGGGCGGGGAGCTGTTTTTT
TRBV2	-	-	TRBJ1-6	CASSASSTRRNSPLHF	TGTGCCAGCAGCGCAAGCAGCACCCGCCGGAATTCACCCCTCCACTTT
TRBV5-1	TRBD1	many	TRBJ2-7	CASSLGGTGAYEQYF	TGTGCCAGCAGCTTAGGTGGGACAGGGGCCTACGAGCAGTACTTC
TRBV12-3/TRBV12-4	-	-	TRBJ1-1	CASSFEVRGVEAFF	TGTGCCAGCAGTTTCGAGGTTCGGGGGGTTGAAGCTTTCTTT
TRBV10-3	TRBD2	many	TRBJ2-1	CAISEEGLALNEQFF	TGTGCCATCAGTGAGGAGGGACTAGCCTTAAATGAGCAGTTCTTC
TRBV3-1	-	few	TRBJ1-1	CASSQAGPNTEAFF	TGTGCCAGCAGCCAAGCGGGTCCCAACACTGAAGCTTTCTTT
TRBV5-1	TRBD1	many	TRBJ2-7	CASSSGQISYEQYF	TGCGCCAGCAGCTCGGGACAGATCTCCTACGAGCAGTACTTC
TRBV12-3/TRBV12-4	TRBD1	-	TRBJ2-3	CASSLKGQGTDTQYF	TGTGCCAGCAGTTTAAAGGGACAGGGCACAGATACGCAGTATTTT
TRBV29-1	TRBD1	few	TRBJ1-2	CSVGGQGEDYGYTF	TGCAGCGTCGGCGGACAGGGCGAGGACTATGGCTACACCTTC
TRBV7-3	TRBD2	few	TRBJ2-3	CASSSWTSGRIDTQYF	TGTGCCAGCAGCTCCTGGACTAGCGGGAGGATAGATACGCAGTATTTT
TRBV2	TRBD2	-	TRBJ2-1	CASRTGLASYNEQFF	TGTGCCAGCAGAACGGGACTAGCTTCCTACAATGAGCAGTTCTTC
TRBV15	-	few	TRBJ1-6	CATRSNRDYNSPLHF	TGTGCCACCCGAAGCAACAGGGACTATAATTCACCCCTCCACTTT
TRBV12-3/TRBV12-4	-	-	TRBJ2-1	CASTTAPAEQFF	TGTGCCAGCACCACCGCTCCGGCTGAGCAGTTCTTC
TRBV5-1	-	few	TRBJ1-4	CASSLAGAGSGEKLFF	TGCGCCAGCAGCTTGGCAGGGGCAGGGAGTGGTGAAAAACTGTTTTTT
TRBV7-9	-	-	TRBJ2-2	CASSWGDSLNTGELFF	TGTGCCAGCAGCTGGGGGGACAGCCTGAACACCGGGGAGCTGTTTTTT
TRBV7-2	TRBD2	-	TRBJ2-5	CASSFAGATRGETQYF	TGTGCCAGCAGCTTCGCGGGAGCCACCCGGGGGGAGACCCAGTACTTC
TRBV5-1	-	-	TRBJ2-2	CASSLDVSDTGELFF	TGCGCCAGCAGCTTGGACGTATCCGACACCGGGGAGCTGTTTTTT
TRBV29-1	-	-	TRBJ1-2	CSVEMDYGYTF	TGCAGCGTTGAAATGGACTATGGCTACACCTTC
TRBV7-2	-	few	TRBJ1-5	CASSPGLGVNQPQHF	TGTGCCAGCAGCCCTGGGCTAGGAGTCAATCAGCCCCAGCATTTT
TRBV4-2	-	-	TRBJ2-7	CASSQGQKGDEQYF	TGTGCCAGCAGCCAAGGTCAGAAAGGGGACGAGCAGTACTTC
TRBV12-3/TRBV12-4	TRBD1	many	TRBJ1-2	CASSTQGAGYGYTF	TGTGCCAGCAGTACACAGGGGGCTGGCTATGGCTACACCTTC
TRBV10-3	-	-	TRBJ2-7	CATAAGGYEQYF	TGTGCCACCGCAGCCGGCGGCTACGAGCAGTACTTC
TRBV24-1	-	-	TRBJ2-1	CATSDSNEQFF	TGTGCCACCAGTGATAGTAATGAGCAGTTCTTC
TRBV19	-	-	TRBJ2-7	CASSLTGGFSYEQYF	TGTGCCAGTAGCCTCACCGGGGGTTTCTCCTACGAGCAGTACTTC
TRBV5-6	-	few	TRBJ2-3	CASSLVGTYTDTQYF	TGTGCCAGCAGCTTGGTCGGGACATATACAGATACGCAGTATTTT
TRBV9	-	-	TRBJ2-3	CASSPQRTSTDTQYF	TGTGCCAGCAGCCCTCAGCGGACTAGCACAGATACGCAGTATTTT
TRBV15	-	-	TRBJ2-3	CATADRAGSTDTQYF	TGTGCCACCGCCGACCGCGCGGGGTCCACAGATACGCAGTATTTT
TRBV9	TRBD2	few	TRBJ2-3	CASSGASSGGTDTQYF	TGTGCCAGCAGCGGAGCGTCTAGCGGGGGCACAGATACGCAGTATTTT
TRBV6-5	-	-	TRBJ2-5	CASSYARASRGTQYF	TGTGCCAGCAGTTACGCACGGGCCTCCCGGGGGACCCAGTACTTC
TRBV20-1	-	-	TRBJ2-3	CSARDYLSTDTQYF	TGCAGTGCTAGAGATTACCTTTCCACAGATACGCAGTATTTT
TRBV5-5	TRBD1	many	TRBJ2-1	CASRLGQGAYNEQFF	TGTGCCAGCAGACTTGGACAGGGTGCCTACAATGAGCAGTTCTTC
TRBV7-9	-	-	TRBJ1-1	CASSSARRGTEAFF	TGTGCCAGCAGCTCCGCCCGGAGGGGCACTGAAGCTTTCTTT
TRBV11-2	TRBD2	many	TRBJ2-5	CASSLGEGGRQETQYF	TGTGCCAGCAGCTTAGGGGAGGGAGGCAGACAAGAGACCCAGTACTTC
TRBV6-6	-	few	TRBJ2-2	CASTHGPIDGELFF	TGTGCCAGCACCCACGGGCCCATCGACGGGGAGCTGTTTTTT
TRBV20-1	-	-	TRBJ2-1	CSAYKRREESDNEQFF	TGCAGTGCTTATAAACGGAGAGAAGAATCGGACAATGAGCAGTTCTTC
TRBV4-3	-	-	TRBJ2-1	CASSKNSDEQFF	TGCGCCAGCTCTAAAAACTCCGATGAGCAGTTCTTC
TRBV12-3/TRBV12-4	-	few	TRBJ1-1	CASSLSFVGTEAFF	TGTGCCAGCAGCCTCAGTTTCGTTGGTACTGAAGCTTTCTTT
TRBV18	-	-	TRBJ1-1	CASSPYWTDGSEAFF	TGTGCCAGCTCACCCTACTGGACAGACGGGTCTGAAGCTTTCTTT
TRBV24-1	TRBD1	-	TRBJ2-3	CATSEGTGSGTQYF	TGTGCCACCAGTGAGGGGACAGGGAGCGGTACGCAGTATTTT
TRBV2	TRBD1	few	TRBJ2-5	CASSGTGGETQYF	TGTGCCAGCAGTGGCACAGGGGGAGAGACCCAGTACTTC
TRBV16	TRBD1	few	TRBJ1-1	CASSPNRGATEAFF	TGTGCCAGCAGTCCGAACAGGGGTGCGACTGAAGCTTTCTTT